The clone carrying this T cell receptor (beta chain) has a handful of counts. Its antigen is still unknown. CDR3 size: 18 residues. CDR1 and CDR2 (germline): SGHAT, FQNNGV. V lost 3 bases and J lost 0; bases outside the gene matches: 7. For TCR beta, libraries came from quantitative 5'-RACE with molecular barcodes. TCRdb ran MiXCR on the 5' RACE reads and lists one entry per CDR3 protein. The sample lists 670,000 or so distinct CDR3 sequences, roughly 20% occurring once. The data belong to a study of CD8 T cells in ankylosing spondylitis. Study-wide results and limits: Disease-linked clones had a CD8+ phenotype and relatively low frequency in peripheral blood. Seemingly characteristic of ankylosing spondylitis blood was a TCR beta motif consisting of about 8 highly homologous variants. Reportedly, disease-linked clones are significantly enriched in ankylosing spondylitis patients' matched synovial fluid. Reactive arthritis synovial fluid and blood were previously reported to contain some motif variants.

The TCR sequence derives from a male donor with ankylosing spondylitis. V is TRBV11-2 and J is TRBJ2-2, with 10 positions matching TRBD2. Sequencing was performed on blood, either unsorted or a sorted T cell fraction (not recorded which). CDR3 in DNA: TGTGCCAGCAGCTTTACTAGCGGGACAAGCGCGAACACCGGGGAGCTGTTTTTT. It yields the protein CASSFTSGTSANTGELFF.